The text below deals with one T cell receptor (beta chain). Its antigen is not identified. The donors were members of the 120-subject validation cohort (separate from the approximately 670-subject first cohort). The data were obtained in a study of cytomegalovirus exposure and HLA in healthy donors. Study at large: The platform used for the approximately 120 validation repertoires matched that of the approximately 640 first-cohort repertoires, a later analysis reported. Whole-study results and caveats: The listing of 150 to 200 TCR beta chains classed them as cytomegalovirus-associated. Some public TCRs appeared in many individuals, while most sequences were rare.

V shed 0 bases, J shed 2 bases, and the junction held 9 bases outside the gene matches. CDR1 LGHNA and CDR2 YNFKEQ come from the germline V gene. There are 17 residues in the CDR3. Assay: immunoSEQ multiplex PCR; the TCRdb copy retains only in-frame clones and omits some. The data hold about 160,000 clones, with about 89% observed a single time. Sequenced input: PBMCs. This TCR was recovered from a woman younger than 35 in good health and CMV-seropositive. The J gene is TRBJ2-7, the V gene TRBV4-2; 8 positions match TRBD2. CDR3 in amino acids: CASSQDSGLAAPYEQYF. The CDR3 coding sequence is TGTGCCAGCAGCCAAGATAGCGGACTAGCAGCCCCCTACGAGCAGTACTTC.